This TCR beta chain was recorded in a study of shared clonotypes between healthy human individuals. Study findings and constraints: Few donors limited the genetic and exposure-history diversity represented.

V gave up 10 bases and J gave up 5 bases, with 20 bases separating them. The germline V gene has CDR1 SNHLY and CDR2 FYNNEI. The CDR3 contains 15 residues. This clone was counted a single time. Its antigen is still unknown. How the authors handled the data: Junction-only sequences without quality scores came from ImmunoSEQ, so filtering differed. The protocol was immunoSEQ multiplex PCR, while the TCRdb copy is restricted to in-frame clones and leaves out a portion. V and J calls plus clone size are reproduced from that table; the DNA served to infer D and trimming. Of some 1.1 million clones listed, 60% to 80% are singletons.

The chain uses TRBV2 and TRBJ2-2; perhaps TRBD1 as D (6 bases). This receptor was identified in a man in his late teens or twenties in good health. Some clones in this sample may be carry-over from other donors' samples. Sequenced input: memory CD4+ T cells from PBMCs. Sample subset: CD45RA-negative fraction. CDR3 DNA sequence: TGTGCCATAGGTCTATCAGGGGCGACGACCGGGGAGCTGTTTTTT. The encoded protein is CAIGLSGATTGELFF.